What follows describes a single TCR beta chain. The sample originates from a study of CD8 T cells in ankylosing spondylitis. Deletions cut 2 bases from V and 6 bases from J, with 13 bases between. Germline CDR1 is SGHTA and CDR2 is FQGNSA. There are 14 residues in the CDR3. Each CDR3 protein is one row after TCRdb ran MiXCR on the 5' RACE reads. The sample has 180,000 or so distinct CDR3 sequences; around a tenth are singletons. The gene calls are TRBV7-2 and TRBJ1-2; D possibly corresponds to TRBD1 (5 bases). This clonotype was obtained from a male donor with ankylosing spondylitis or in good health (not recorded which). Sequencing was carried out using blood, either unsorted or a sorted T cell fraction (not recorded which). The CDR3 nucleotides read TGTGCCAGCAGCTTATCTTTCCAGGGACATGGCTACACCTTC. The encoded protein is CASSLSFQGHGYTF.